The entry that follows covers one T cell receptor beta chain sequence. Its antigen is as yet unknown. TCRdb's copy holds only in-frame clones and misses some; the assay was immunoSEQ multiplex PCR. Of about 1.1 million clones listed, roughly 80% are singletons. Per germline, CDR1 MDHEN and CDR2 SYDVKM. The V segment lost 5 bases and the J segment 6 bases; nucleotides outside the gene matches: 12. The CDR3 sequence is 16 residues long. The data stem from a study of shared clonotypes between healthy human individuals. Findings and limits, study-wide: Sample collection involved blood only; tissue repertoires are likely different. Rarefaction analysis demonstrated incomplete sorted-subset sequencing notwithstanding large depth. Generation probabilities were higher for clonotypes shared across all four sorted-subset donors than for unshared ones.

The chain couples TRBV28 to TRBJ1-5; 8 bases agree with TRBD1. This TCR was sampled from a man aged 18 to 30 in good health. Some clones in this sample may be carry-over from other donors' samples. The sample was memory CD4+ T cells from PBMCs. Subset defined: CD45RA-negative fraction. The CDR3 loop is CASSPTGRTGFQPQHF. The CDR3, as DNA: TGTGCCAGCAGTCCCACGGGTCGGACAGGGTTTCAGCCCCAGCATTTT.